This TCR beta chain was sequenced in a study of metastatic and nonmetastatic thyroid tumors. Looking at the study overall: It was across blood and tumor or nodule tissue from malignant and benign thyroid patients that repertoires were compared. Study-wide points: A significant increase in TCR beta diversity was reportedly seen in malignant thyroid tumors relative to benign nodules, in blood and tumor.

This clone has just a few counts. Its antigen is unknown. Thyroid surgery was performed in patients who had received no treatment beforehand. Under the authors' procedure: Clinicopathological groups differed in CDR3, with these differences serving to build a distant-metastasis classifier for papillary thyroid cancer. TCRdb reprocessed the PCR reads using MiXCR. These V and J calls are TCRdb output, not the study's own analysis. The table has more than 9,500 clones, 27% seen once. V was trimmed by 2 bases and J by 0 bases, leaving 11 bases between them. Germline CDR1 MNHEY, CDR2 SVGAGI. There are 15 residues in the CDR3.

The J gene is TRBJ2-7, the V gene TRBV6-5; perhaps TRBD2 as D (5 bases). This TCR was sampled from a female donor with papillary thyroid cancer or a benign thyroid nodule (not recorded which). Some clones in this sample may be carry-over from other donors' samples. Sequencing input: tumor tissue. Here the CDR3 DNA reads TGTGCCAGCAGTTACCGGGGATTGGGCTCCTACGAGCAGTACTTC. Its translation: CASSYRGLGSYEQYF.